This T cell receptor (beta chain) was retrieved from a study of blood T cell repertoires in COVID-19. Looking at the study overall: T cells, B-cell-depleted T cells, or PBMCs provided the cDNA or gDNA that served as material.

Original handling: Scientists estimated how many nucleated cells there were by amplifying reference gene primers. The method was immunoSEQ multiplex PCR; TCRdb's version includes in-frame clones alone and lacks a portion of them. V and J calls and clone size come straight from that table; D and trimming were deduced from the DNA. This table holds approximately 200,000 clones, 80% to 85% found once. Trimming removed 8 bases at V and 0 bases at J, with 8 bases between. The CDR3 totals 12 residues. The germline V gene encodes CDR1 MNHEY and CDR2 SMNVEV (reference sequence). What was sequenced was peripheral blood. The TCR comes from a woman between 55 and 75 years old with acute or convalescent COVID-19. V and J are TRBV27 and TRBJ2-7; D is ambiguous. The CDR3 here is CASGDNSYEQYF. The CDR3 DNA follows: TGTGCCAGCGGTGACAACTCCTACGAGCAGTACTTC.